A selection of T cell receptor beta chains follows, all from one sample in a study of blood T cell repertoires in COVID-19. Assay used: immunoSEQ multiplex PCR; TCRdb lists only in-frame clones, some missing. The sample comprises some 370,000 clones, less than 90% of which are singletons, and about 5.4% rests with the top ten. Sequencing was carried out using PBMCs or T cells enriched from blood (not recorded which). These receptors were taken from a woman between 50 and 59 years old who had recovered from COVID-19. The CDR3 runs from the conserved cysteine through the conserved F or W. Each record gives: D gene, CDR3 length, V gene, clone size, J gene, CDR3 DNA, CDR3 protein. The D gene is left open where the match is weak. The listing skips clone size in some rows; elsewhere it reads once, few, many or a size class.

-	14	TRBV3-1/TRBV3-2	-	TRBJ1-1	TGTGCCAGCAGCCAAGAAACAGGGTTGGCTGAAGCTTTCTTT	CASSQETGLAEAFF
TRBD2	18	TRBV4-2	-	TRBJ2-2	TGTGCCAGCAGCCAAGGTGGTAGCGGGAGGGCCCGTGGCGGGGAGCTGTTTTTT	CASSQGGSGRARGGELFF
-	13	TRBV11-1	-	TRBJ1-2	TGTGCCAGCAGCCCCGACAGGAACTATGGCTACACCTTC	CASSPDRNYGYTF
TRBD2	15	TRBV5-4	-	TRBJ2-7	TGTGCCAGCAGCTTGGGGGCTAGCGGGATTGGCGAGCAGTACTTC	CASSLGASGIGEQYF
-	15	TRBV19	-	TRBJ2-5	TGTGCCAGTACTAAGAGGGGGGGTTGGGGAGAGACCCAGTACTTC	CASTKRGGWGETQYF
-	16	TRBV19	-	TRBJ1-5	TGTGCCTCCGAAAATAAGGGGCGGGGGATGAATCAGCCCCAGCATTTT	CASENKGRGMNQPQHF
-	14	TRBV11-1	-	TRBJ2-2	TGTGCCAGCAGCCAAGGTTGGGCCGCCGGGGAGCTGTTTTTT	CASSQGWAAGELFF
-	12	TRBV3-1/TRBV3-2	-	TRBJ2-1	TGTGCCAGCAGCCAAGTGGCTGGCGAGCAGTTCTTC	CASSQVAGEQFF
TRBD2	18	TRBV5-6	-	TRBJ2-3	TGTGCCAGCAGCTTGACTAGCGGGGGGCCGGGTCCAACAGATACGCAGTATTTT	CASSLTSGGPGPTDTQYF
-	15	TRBV5-4	-	TRBJ1-2	TGTGCCAGCAGCTTGGAACCCCAGGGGAACTATGGCTACACCTTC	CASSLEPQGNYGYTF
TRBD1	16	TRBV6-2/TRBV6-3	-	TRBJ1-5	TGTGCCAGCAGTTCCCAGTCAGGGGGTAGCAATCAGCCCCAGCATTTT	CASSSQSGGSNQPQHF
-	13	TRBV7-2	once	TRBJ2-7	TGTGCCAGCAGCTTTATGAGCGCCTACGAGCAGTACTTC	CASSFMSAYEQYF
TRBD1	14	TRBV29-1	-	TRBJ1-2	TGCAGCGTTGATTCGACAGGGAGAGGCTATGGCTACACCTTC	CSVDSTGRGYGYTF
TRBD2	17	TRBV10-3	few	TRBJ2-2	TGTGCCATCACCGAAATCCCCGGCGGGACTAGGGCCGGGGAGCTGTTTTTT	CAITEIPGGTRAGELFF
-	11	TRBV19	-	TRBJ1-1	TGTGCCAGTAATCCAGGGTCGAAAGCTTTCTTT	CASNPGSKAFF
TRBD1	16	TRBV18	-	TRBJ1-5	TGTGCCAGCTCCCCGGGACAGGGAAGTACCAATCAGCCCCAGCATTTT	CASSPGQGSTNQPQHF
-	16	TRBV30	-	TRBJ1-6	TGTGCCTGGACCCGACTCCCCGGGGAGATGTCTTCACCCCTCCACTTT	CAWTRLPGEMSSPLHF
-	14	TRBV5-1	few	TRBJ2-7	TGCGCCAGCAGCCTTAGCCAGGGGGGATACGAGCAGTACTTC	CASSLSQGGYEQYF
-	17	TRBV19	-	TRBJ1-2	TGTGCCAGTAGTCGGGGGGAAAGGGTAGGCTTAAACTATGGCTACACCTTC	CASSRGERVGLNYGYTF
TRBD1	16	TRBV7-8	-	TRBJ2-7	TGTGCCAGCAGCCCAGGGCCGGGACAGGGGATCTACGAGCAGTACTTC	CASSPGPGQGIYEQYF
TRBD1	14	TRBV5-1	-	TRBJ2-7	TGCGCCAGCAGCTCGGGACAGAGAACCTACGAGCAGTACTTC	CASSSGQRTYEQYF
-	13	TRBV3-1/TRBV3-2	-	TRBJ2-3	TGTGCCAGCAGCCAAGGGAGTGTCGATACGCAGTATTTT	CASSQGSVDTQYF
-	12	TRBV6-2/TRBV6-3	once	TRBJ1-2	TGTGCCAGCAGTTCGGAGAGCTATGGCTACACCTTC	CASSSESYGYTF
-	16	TRBV5-1	-	TRBJ2-3	TGCGCCAGCAGCTGGGTTACAGGGCTCGATTCAGATACGCAGTATTTT	CASSWVTGLDSDTQYF
TRBD1	14	TRBV18	once	TRBJ1-4	TGTGCCAGCTCACCGGACAGGGGGAGGAAAAAACTGTTTTTT	CASSPDRGRKKLFF
-	16	TRBV5-4	-	TRBJ2-7	TGTGCCAGCAGCTTCAGCTGGAACTCCCCAGGGTACAAGCAGTACTTC	CASSFSWNSPGYKQYF
TRBD2	15	TRBV19	-	TRBJ2-3	TGTGCCAGTAGTATTATCGGGGGGGCCACAGATACGCAGTATTTT	CASSIIGGATDTQYF
-	13	TRBV18	-	TRBJ2-3	TGTGCCAGCTCCTCTCTCAGTGCCGTTACGCAGTATTTT	CASSSLSAVTQYF
TRBD1	13	TRBV11-1	-	TRBJ1-2	TGTGCCAGCAGCTTACAGGGGGCCCATGGCTACACCTTC	CASSLQGAHGYTF
-	11	TRBV10-3	-	TRBJ1-2	TGTGCCATCAGTGGCGGTTCGGGCTACACCTTC	CAISGGSGYTF
-	17	TRBV7-9	-	TRBJ1-3	TGTGCCAGCAGCTCTCGGACAGCCCTTTTCTCTGGAAACACCATATATTTT	CASSSRTALFSGNTIYF
TRBD1	14	TRBV10-3	-	TRBJ1-2	TGTGCCATCACCCAGGACAGGGATGGGTATGGCTACACCTTC	CAITQDRDGYGYTF
TRBD1	15	TRBV18	-	TRBJ1-4	TGTGCCAGCTCACCACCGAACAGGGGTGGTGAAAAACTGTTTTTT	CASSPPNRGGEKLFF
-	16	TRBV7-6	-	TRBJ2-4	TGTGCCAGCAGCCCAGGGCGCCTAGTAGCCAAAAACATTCAGTACTTC	CASSPGRLVAKNIQYF
TRBD2	17	TRBV4-1	-	TRBJ2-1	TGCGCCAGCAGCCAAGATACCTTAGCGGGAGGGCCCAATGAGCAGTTCTTC	CASSQDTLAGGPNEQFF
-	14	TRBV7-9	-	TRBJ1-4	TGTGCCAGCAGCTTCGGGACTGGGGGTGAAAAACTGTTTTTT	CASSFGTGGEKLFF
-	15	TRBV7-2	-	TRBJ1-1	TGTGCCAGCAGCTTAGAGTCCAGGATGAACACTGAAGCTTTCTTT	CASSLESRMNTEAFF
-	13	TRBV10-2	few	TRBJ2-3	TGCGCCAGCAGTGAGTACCCTCCGGGGGCGCAGTATTTT	CASSEYPPGAQYF
TRBD2	16	TRBV4-1	-	TRBJ2-5	TGCGCCAGCAGCCAAGATTCCGCGGGGGGGCGGGAGACCCAGTACTTC	CASSQDSAGGRETQYF
TRBD2	15	TRBV6-2/TRBV6-3	-	TRBJ2-5	TGTGCCAGCAGCTGGGGACTAGCGGGAGGGGAGACCCAGTACTTC	CASSWGLAGGETQYF
TRBD1	17	TRBV3-1/TRBV3-2	-	TRBJ2-3	TGTGCCAGCAGCCAAGATGGACAGGGGGTGAGCACAGATACGCAGTATTTT	CASSQDGQGVSTDTQYF
-	15	TRBV2	-	TRBJ2-3	TGTGCCAGCAGTGAAGACAGGGAGAAGACAGATACGCAGTATTTT	CASSEDREKTDTQYF
-	13	TRBV27	-	TRBJ1-6	TGTGCCAGCAGTTGGGACATCAATTCACCCCTCCACTTT	CASSWDINSPLHF
TRBD2	15	TRBV7-2	-	TRBJ2-3	TGTGCCAGCAGGCGGACTAGCGGGTTCACAGATACGCAGTATTTT	CASRRTSGFTDTQYF
-	15	TRBV15	-	TRBJ1-2	TGTGCCACCAGCAGAGATTCAGGGGTGGGCGGTGGCTACACCTTC	CATSRDSGVGGGYTF
-	13	TRBV6-5	-	TRBJ1-2	TGTGCCAGCAGTTACGGGACAAGGGGAGGCTACACCTTC	CASSYGTRGGYTF
-	15	TRBV9	-	TRBJ1-1	TGTGCCAGCAGCGTAGGGGCGGACTCGAACACTGAAGCTTTCTTT	CASSVGADSNTEAFF
-	13	TRBV9	-	TRBJ2-5	TGTGCCAGCAGCGTAGACAGCCGGGAGACCCAGTACTTC	CASSVDSRETQYF
-	13	TRBV3-1/TRBV3-2	-	TRBJ1-2	TGTGCCAGCAGCCCGACAGCCGACTATGGCTACACCTTC	CASSPTADYGYTF
-	11	TRBV6-5	-	TRBJ1-2	TGTGCCACCCAACAGGGAGGGGGCTACACCTTC	CATQQGGGYTF
-	13	TRBV30	-	TRBJ1-2	TGTGCCTTACAGACCAGGTCTGACTATGGCTACACCTTC	CALQTRSDYGYTF
-	14	TRBV3-1/TRBV3-2	-	TRBJ1-2	TGTGCCAGCAGCCCGTGGGGAGGTGGCTATGGCTACACCTTC	CASSPWGGGYGYTF
TRBD1	15	TRBV9	-	TRBJ1-3	TGTGCCAGCAGCGCATACAGGGGCTCCGGAAACACCATATATTTT	CASSAYRGSGNTIYF
TRBD1	15	TRBV9	-	TRBJ1-3	TGTGCCAGCAGCGTAACTACAGGGGGCGGGAACACCATATATTTT	CASSVTTGGGNTIYF
-	14	TRBV5-5	-	TRBJ1-2	TGTGCCAGCAGCCCCAACGCCAGACTCTATGGCTACACCTTC	CASSPNARLYGYTF
-	14	TRBV6-2/TRBV6-3	-	TRBJ2-3	TGTGCCAGCAGTTACTATGGGGCGAGAGATACGCAGTATTTT	CASSYYGARDTQYF